The 9 T cell receptor beta chains in this list originate from one sample, sequenced in a study of blood T cell repertoires in COVID-19. TCRdb keeps only in-frame clones here, not all; method: immunoSEQ multiplex PCR. The sample carries 140,000 or so clones, 65% to 90% recorded once. Sequencing input: peripheral blood. The source is a man aged 45-65 years with acute or convalescent COVID-19.

J is TRBJ1-1 and V is TRBV20-1; TRBD1 is a possible D gene (5 bases). This CDR3 contains 13 residues. Trimming took 3 bases from V and 0 from J, leaving 8 bases between them. Germline V gene sequence: CDR1 DFQATT, CDR2 SNEGSKA (reference sequence). The CDR3 reads CSASGALNTEAFF. Written as DNA, the CDR3 is TGCAGTGCTAGTGGGGCCTTGAACACTGAAGCTTTCTTT.

V usage is TRBV19 and J usage is TRBJ2-3; the D gene is possibly TRBD1 (6 bases). The V end lost 7 bases, the J end lost 3 bases, and 20 bases lay between the germline ends. Germline V gene sequence: CDR1 LNHDA, CDR2 SQIVND (reference sequence). This CDR3 has 16 residues. CDR3 region: CASNHRDVVRTDTQYF. The CDR3 DNA reads as TGTGCCAGTAACCACAGGGATGTTGTGAGGACAGATACGCAGTATTTT.

V gene TRBV12-3 or TRBV12-4 combines with J gene TRBJ1-4, with D uncertain. V lost 5 bases and J 5 bases, leaving 9 bases between the germline ends. The length of the CDR3 is 13 residues. This chain's CDR3 is CASSPPGNEKLFF. For the CDR3, the DNA is TGTGCCAGCAGTCCCCCAGGAAATGAAAAACTGTTTTTT.

The chain employs TRBV30 and TRBJ2-1; 7 nucleotides align to TRBD2. The length of the CDR3 is 17 residues. V was pared by 0 bases and J by 6 bases, with 14 bases of the junction left unmatched. Looked up from germline, CDR1 is GTSNPN and CDR2 is SVGIG (reference sequence). CDR3 nucleotide sequence: TGTGCCTGGAGTGTACGGGTCGGGAGGAGAGAGAGCAATGAGCAGTTCTTC. Encoded protein: CAWSVRVGRRESNEQFF.

The CDR3 loop reads CASSLGGLAHTGELFF. The DNA of the CDR3 is TGTGCCAGCAGCTTAGGGGGACTAGCGCACACCGGGGAGCTGTTTTTT. This rearrangement joins TRBV7-9 to TRBJ2-2, with TRBD2 matching over 10 bases. With V trimmed by 1 base and J by 3 bases, 2 bases remained unmatched. The length of the CDR3 is 16 residues. Germline values: CDR1 SEHNR, CDR2 FQNEAQ (reference sequence).

The rearrangement uses TRBV15 and TRBJ1-5, with TRBD1 identical over 7 bases. The CDR3 is made up of 17 amino acids. With V trimmed by 4 bases and J by 0 bases, 9 bases remained unmatched. CDR1 is LNHNV and CDR2 is YYDKDF in the germline V gene (reference sequence). The CDR3 sequence: CATSKEDRAYSNQPQHF. Here the CDR3 DNA reads TGTGCCACCAGCAAGGAAGACAGGGCGTATAGCAATCAGCCCCAGCATTTT. Based on the CDR3 plus reference TRBV15 and TRBJ1-5, the full variable domain is DAMVIQNPRYQVTQFGKPVTLSCSQTLNHNVMYWYQQKSSQAPKLLFHYYDKDFNNEADTPDNFQSRRPNTSFCFLDIRSPGLGDTAMYLCATSKEDRAYSNQPQHFGDGTRLSIL.

This chain links TRBV6-5 with TRBJ2-1; D perhaps matches TRBD2 (6 bases). The V gene's germline CDR1 is MNHEY and CDR2 SVGAGI. This CDR3 region has 15 residues. The ends were cut back, 2 bases at V and 7 bases at J, with 15 bases in the middle. The CDR3 DNA follows: TGTGCCAGCAGTTACGTAACCGGGACTGGGAATGAGCAGTTCTTC. Its protein is CASSYVTGTGNEQFF.

This clone was recorded only once. In nucleotides, the CDR3 is TGTGCCAGCAGCAAAGTCAATGTCAGGGGTTCGGGCACCGGGGAGCTGTTTTTT. Its translation: CASSKVNVRGSGTGELFF. The J gene is TRBJ2-2, the V gene TRBV21-1; the D segment call TRBD1 is taken from the table without a DNA check. TRBV21-1 is shown as a pseudogene. This CDR3 region has 18 residues.

The chain couples TRBV21-1 to TRBJ1-5; TRBD1 is the table's D call and was not checked against the DNA. TRBV21-1 is a pseudogene segment. CDR3 size: 17 residues. In DNA, the CDR3 is TGTGCCAGCAGCAAAGAGGCAGGACAGTTGAGCAATCAGCCCCAGCATTTT. This encodes CASSKEAGQLSNQPQHF.